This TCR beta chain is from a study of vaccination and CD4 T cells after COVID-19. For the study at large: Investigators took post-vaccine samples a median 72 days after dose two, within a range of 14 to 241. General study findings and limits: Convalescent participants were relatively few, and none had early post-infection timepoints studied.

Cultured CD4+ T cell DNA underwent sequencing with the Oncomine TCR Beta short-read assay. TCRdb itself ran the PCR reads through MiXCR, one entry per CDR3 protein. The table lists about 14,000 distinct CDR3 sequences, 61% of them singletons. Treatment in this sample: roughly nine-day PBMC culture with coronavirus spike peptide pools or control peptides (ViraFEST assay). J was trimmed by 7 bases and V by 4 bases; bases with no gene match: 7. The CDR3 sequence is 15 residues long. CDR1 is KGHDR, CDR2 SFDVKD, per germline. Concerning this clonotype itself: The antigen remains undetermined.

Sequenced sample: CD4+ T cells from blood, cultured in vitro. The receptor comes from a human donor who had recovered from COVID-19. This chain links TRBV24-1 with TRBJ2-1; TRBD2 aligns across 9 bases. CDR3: CATSEGGLARNEQFF. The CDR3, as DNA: TGTGCCACCAGTGAGGGTGGACTAGCGAGGAATGAGCAGTTCTTC.